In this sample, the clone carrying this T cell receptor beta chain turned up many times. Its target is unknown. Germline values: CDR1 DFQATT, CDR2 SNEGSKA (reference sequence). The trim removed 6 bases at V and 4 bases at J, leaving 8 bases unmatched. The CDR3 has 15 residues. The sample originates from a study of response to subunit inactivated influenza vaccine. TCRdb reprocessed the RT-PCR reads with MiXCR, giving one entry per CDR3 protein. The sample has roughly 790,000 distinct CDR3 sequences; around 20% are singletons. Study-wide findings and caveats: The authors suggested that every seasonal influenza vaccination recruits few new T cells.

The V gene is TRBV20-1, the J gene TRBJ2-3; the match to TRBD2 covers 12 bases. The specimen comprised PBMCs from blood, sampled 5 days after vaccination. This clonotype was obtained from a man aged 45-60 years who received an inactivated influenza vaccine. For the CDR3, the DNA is TGCAGTGCGCCAAGACTAGCGGGAGTCTCAGATACGCAGTATTTT. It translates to CSAPRLAGVSDTQYF.